A single sample gave rise to the 20 T cell receptor beta chains below, sequenced in a study of T cells after posttransplantation cyclophosphamide. Libraries were prepared by immunoSEQ multiplex PCR; TCRdb keeps only in-frame clonotypes and omits some of them. Of fewer than 40,000 clones listed, around nine tenths are singletons. Sequenced input: PBMCs. The receptors originated from a middle-aged woman with a blood cancer, CMV-positive, and with a related stem cell donor.

The rearrangement joins TRBV5-6 to TRBJ1-2, with D maybe TRBD1 (5 bases). Germline CDR1 reads SGHDT; CDR2 reads YYEEEE. Trimming cost V 5 bases and J 3 bases, with 20 bases left between them. The CDR3 sequence is 16 residues long. The CDR3 coding sequence is TGTGCCAGCAGTCAAGCCTCGGCCGGGGGGTACTATGGCTACACCTTC. This translates into CASSQASAGGYYGYTF.

This chain links TRBV27 with TRBJ2-5; D might be TRBD1 (7 bases). Gene TRBJ2-7 matches the end of the DNA better, so the J call may be wrong. The germline gives CDR1 MNHEY, CDR2 SMNVEV (reference sequence). The CDR3 is made up of 13 amino acids. The CDR3 DNA reads as TGTGCCAGTTTACGGGCAGGGGGGAACGAGCAGTACTTC. This codes for CASLRAGGNEQYF.

The chain couples TRBV5-1 to TRBJ2-3, with unresolved D. CDR1 SGHRS and CDR2 YFSETQ come from the germline V gene. V lost 4 bases and J 3 bases, leaving 9 bases between the germline ends. CDR3 length equals 13 residues. The CDR3 protein is CASSPTSTDTQYF. The CDR3, as DNA: TGCGCCAGCAGCCCCACGAGTACAGATACGCAGTATTTT. Variable domain in full (rest from reference TRBV5-1 and TRBJ2-3): KAGVTQTPRYLIKTRGQQVTLSCSPISGHRSVSWYQQTPGQGLQFLFEYFSETQRNKGNFPGRFSGRQFSNSRSEMNVSTLELGDSALYLCASSPTSTDTQYFGPGTRLTVL.

The CDR3 coding sequence is TGTGCCAGCAGCGTAACGGGGGCTGGAAACACCATATATTTT. Encoded protein: CASSVTGAGNTIYF. This chain joins TRBV9 and TRBJ1-3; possible D gene TRBD1, 5 bases. This CDR3 is built from 14 residues. V dropped 1 base and J dropped 2 bases, with 7 bases sitting between them. Germline V gene data show CDR1 as SGDLS and CDR2 as YYNGEE.

The chain couples TRBV19 to TRBJ2-2; 10 bases are shared with TRBD1. Losses at the gene ends were 10 bases for V and 1 base for J; bases not matched to a gene: 6. This CDR3 is 15 amino acids long. Germline V gives CDR1 LNHDA, CDR2 SQIVND (reference sequence). The CDR3 sequence: CATAGQGLNTGELFF. CDR3 sequence (DNA): TGTGCCACCGCGGGACAGGGGCTGAACACCGGGGAGCTGTTTTTT.

V usage is TRBV2 and J usage is TRBJ2-3; 14 bases fit TRBD2. V shed 5 bases, J shed 2 bases, and the junction held 6 bases outside the gene matches. Germline V CDR1 and CDR2: SNHLY, FYNNEI. This CDR3 spans 17 amino acids. Here the CDR3 reads CASSLRTSGGLTDTQYF. Here the CDR3 DNA reads TGTGCCAGCAGTCTAAGGACTAGCGGGGGGCTCACAGATACGCAGTATTTT.

This clone was seen only once. This chain connects TRBV11-3 to TRBJ2-1; 11 bases are shared with TRBD1. V lost 5 bases, J lost 3 bases, and 6 bases stayed unmatched. This CDR3 has 16 residues. CDR1 and CDR2 from the germline V gene are SGHNT and YENEEA. The CDR3 DNA reads TGTGCCAGCAGCAAACGCGGGACAGGGGGCTACAATGAGCAGTTCTTC. It encodes CASSKRGTGGYNEQFF.

The gene calls are TRBV7-8 and TRBJ2-6; maybe TRBD1 (6 bases). Trimming removed 5 bases from V and 0 bases from J, with 17 bases in between. The CDR3 totals 18 residues. Germline assignment: CDR1 SGHVS and CDR2 FQNEAQ. CDR3 sequence (DNA): TGTGCCAGCAGCACCTTGACAGGTGGGAGCTCTGGGGCCAACGTCCTGACTTTC. The encoded protein is CASSTLTGGSSGANVLTF.

The CDR3 spells CASSLGGLAGVGYEQYF. In DNA form, the CDR3 reads TGTGCCAGCAGCTTAGGGGGACTAGCGGGGGTCGGGTACGAGCAGTACTTC. The gene calls are TRBV7-8 and TRBJ2-7; 14 nucleotides align to TRBD2. Trimming cost V 1 base and J 4 bases; bases outside gene matches: 6. The germline V gene has CDR1 SGHVS and CDR2 FQNEAQ. CDR3 length: 17 amino acids.

The chain couples TRBV6-1 to TRBJ1-1, with 7 bases identical to TRBD1. The trim removed 8 bases at V and 0 bases at J, leaving 9 bases unmatched. CDR1 and CDR2 (germline): MNHNS, SASEGT. The CDR3 consists of 15 residues. The CDR3 DNA is TGTGCCAGCCCGGACAGGAGATTTATGAACACTGAAGCTTTCTTT. It yields the protein CASPDRRFMNTEAFF.

This clone was recorded a few times. This chain links TRBV6-4 with TRBJ2-7, with 10 bases aligning to TRBD2. Germline-derived CDR1 and CDR2 are MRHNA and SNTAGT. After removal of 3 bases from V and 3 bases from J, the junction contained 8 bases not matched to a gene. The CDR3 loop spans 16 amino acids. CDR3 protein: CASSESSGGPYYEQYF. CDR3 DNA: TGTGCCAGCAGTGAGAGTAGCGGGGGGCCGTACTACGAGCAGTACTTC.

The table lists this clone with a count of one. This chain links TRBV29-1 with TRBJ1-3, with unresolved D. The V end lost 1 base, the J end lost 4 bases, and 17 bases lay between the germline ends. This CDR3 region has 16 residues. Germline assignment: CDR1 SQVTM and CDR2 ANQGSEA. This chain's CDR3 is CSVEARPGGLGNTIYF. DNA for the CDR3: TGCAGCGTTGAAGCGAGACCAGGTGGCTTGGGAAACACCATATATTTT.

The rearrangement uses TRBV29-1 and TRBJ2-3, with a possible D match to TRBD2 (6 bases). CDR1 is SQVTM and CDR2 is ANQGSEA in the germline V gene. This CDR3 region has 11 residues. Trimming cost V 6 bases and J 3 bases, with 7 bases left between them. In nucleotides, the CDR3 is TGCAGCGTGGAGGGGACAGATACGCAGTATTTT. Encoded protein: CSVEGTDTQYF.

V gene TRBV7-3 combines with J gene TRBJ2-5; TRBD1 is a possible D gene (8 bases). The CDR3 loop spans 14 amino acids. Trimming shortened V by 4 bases and J by 4 bases, and 13 bases separated the two germline ends. The germline V gene encodes CDR1 SGHTA and CDR2 FQGTGA. The chain's CDR3 is CASSSTGGGETQYF. The DNA of the CDR3 is TGTGCCAGCAGCTCAACAGGGGGGGGAGAGACCCAGTACTTC.

V is TRBV21-1 and J is TRBJ1-5; the D call TRBD1 from the table was never checked on the DNA. TRBV21-1 is tagged as a pseudogene. The CDR3 sequence is 15 residues long. CDR3 bases: TGTGCCAGCAGCAAAGAAAGTCTCAGAAATCAGCCCCAGCATTTT. Amino acids: CASSKESLRNQPQHF.

The chain employs TRBV5-5 and TRBJ2-6; maybe TRBD2 (5 bases). Germline CDR1 SGHKS, CDR2 YYEKEE (reference sequence). The CDR3 has 17 amino acids. The ends were cut back, 7 bases at V and 0 bases at J, with 17 bases in the middle. In DNA form, the CDR3 reads TGTGCCAGCTCTCCGGGGAGAGTGAGCTCTGGGGCCAACGTCCTGACTTTC. It translates to CASSPGRVSSGANVLTF.

The chain uses TRBV5-6 and TRBJ2-7; 7 positions agree with TRBD1. The CDR3 has 14 amino acids. V lost 4 bases and J lost 2; bases outside the gene matches: 6. Germline CDR1 reads SGHDT; CDR2 reads YYEEEE. The CDR3 coding sequence is TGTGCCAGCAGCCCGACAGGGTTTACCTACGAGCAGTACTTC. It specifies CASSPTGFTYEQYF. The whole variable domain, filled in from reference TRBV5-6 and TRBJ2-7, reads DAGVTQSPTHLIKTRGQQVTLRCSPKSGHDTVSWYQQALGQGPQFIFQYYEEEERQRGNFPDRFSGHQFPNYSSELNVNALLLGDSALYLCASSPTGFTYEQYFGPGTRLTVT.

This clone was counted only a few times. The chain is built from TRBV27 and TRBJ2-7; 12 bases agree with TRBD2. Germline lookup yields CDR1 MNHEY and CDR2 SMNVEV (reference sequence). After removal of 6 bases from V and 7 bases from J, the junction contained 10 bases not matched to a gene. The CDR3 sequence is 15 residues long. The CDR3 sequence is CASRPSSGGGREQYF. As DNA, the CDR3 is TGTGCCAGCAGGCCTTCTAGCGGGGGGGGGAGGGAGCAGTACTTC.

The chain couples TRBV5-1 to TRBJ1-1; 8 bases align to TRBD1. The trim removed 3 bases at V and 0 bases at J, leaving 7 bases unmatched. This CDR3 has 16 amino acids. From germline, CDR1 is SGHRS and CDR2 YFSETQ. CDR3 protein: CASSSPGTGLNTEAFF. Written as DNA, the CDR3 is TGCGCCAGCAGCTCCCCCGGGACAGGATTGAACACTGAAGCTTTCTTT.

The chain carries TRBV4-2 and TRBJ1-2; TRBD1 aligns across 9 bases. In germline, CDR1 is LGHNA, CDR2 YNFKEQ. The CDR3 totals 14 residues. Trimming at V came to 3 bases and at J to 8 bases, leaving 7 bases not matched to a gene. DNA for the CDR3: TGTGCCAGCAGCCAGTGGACAGGGGTAGAGGGCTACACCTTC. It specifies CASSQWTGVEGYTF.